This TCR beta chain was sequenced during a study of T cell responses to AZD1222 COVID-19 vaccine. Whole-study results and caveats: Mapped onto spike, vaccine-associated CD4 TCRs spanned it and were dominant at 160-218 and 743-854. Among AZD1222 vaccinees, only 5 to 7 were seropositive at baseline. Repertoires were obtained only post-peak T cell response. It should be noted that donors were predominantly white British and more often female, and clonal diversity was possibly underestimated.

The CDR3 totals 14 residues. J was trimmed by 6 bases and V by 6 bases; bases with no gene match: 9. Germline CDR1 reads ENHRY; CDR2 reads SYGVKD. Notes on this clone: Its specificity is unknown.

Method: immunoSEQ multiplex PCR; TCRdb's copy keeps in-frame clones and lacks some. Counted here are roughly 150,000 clones, over 90% occurring once; the ten biggest clones make up around 2.3%. This sequence joins TRBV10-3 and TRBJ2-7; 9 nucleotides line up with TRBD1. Source: peripheral blood, taken on day 0 of AZD1222 vaccination. The receptor was isolated from an adult in good health. The CDR3 spells CAIRQGQGIGEQYF. CDR3 nucleotide sequence: TGTGCCATCAGACAGGGACAGGGTATCGGCGAGCAGTACTTC.